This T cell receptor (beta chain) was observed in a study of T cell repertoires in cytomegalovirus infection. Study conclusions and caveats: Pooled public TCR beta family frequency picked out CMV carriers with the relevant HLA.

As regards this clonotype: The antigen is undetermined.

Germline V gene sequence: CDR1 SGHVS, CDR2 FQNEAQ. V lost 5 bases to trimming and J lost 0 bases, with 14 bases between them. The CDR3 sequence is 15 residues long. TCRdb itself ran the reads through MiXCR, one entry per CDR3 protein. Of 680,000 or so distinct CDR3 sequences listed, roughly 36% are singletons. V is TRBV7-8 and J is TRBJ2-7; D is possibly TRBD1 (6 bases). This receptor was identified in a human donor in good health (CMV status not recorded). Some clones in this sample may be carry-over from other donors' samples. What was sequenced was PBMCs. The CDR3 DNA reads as TGTGCCAGCAGCCGTCGGACAGTCAGCTCCTACGAGCAGTACTTC. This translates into CASSRRTVSSYEQYF.